This T cell receptor (beta chain) was identified during a study of T cell repertoires in cytomegalovirus infection. As for the study in general: Epitope selection comprised recently identified HLA-C-restricted CMV epitopes and well-studied HLA-B-restricted CMV epitopes. CMV infection together with matching HLA type was indicated by public TCR beta signatures. General study results and limits: Pooled public TCR beta family frequency picked out CMV carriers with the relevant HLA.

TCRdb re-called the reads through MiXCR, storing one row per CDR3 protein. The data contain 650,000 to 900,000 distinct CDR3 sequences, about 27% of them singletons. Trimming removed 1 base from V and 8 bases from J; junction bases left unmatched: 5. CDR1 SEHNR and CDR2 FQNEAQ come from the germline V gene (reference sequence). The CDR3 spans 14 residues. Notes on this clonotype: Its antigen is not identified.

The source was cultured CD8+ T cells from PBMCs, collected from culture after CMV antigen stimulation. The rearrangement links TRBV7-9 to TRBJ1-2, with 9 bases identical to TRBD1. This clonotype was sampled from a human donor in good health (CMV status not recorded). Some clones in this sample may be carry-over from other donors' samples. CDR3 region: CASSLVVTGGGYTF. CDR3 sequence (DNA): TGTGCCAGCAGCTTAGTTGTCACAGGGGGCGGCTACACCTTC. Combining the CDR3 with reference TRBV7-9 and TRBJ1-2 gives the whole variable domain DTGVSQNPRHKITKRGQNVTFRCDPISEHNRLYWYRQTLGQGPEFLTYFQNEAQLEKSRLLSDRFSAERPKGSFSTLEIQRTEQGDSAMYLCASSLVVTGGGYTFGSGTRLTVV.